Detailed here is one TCR beta chain. Its antigen remains unknown. This specimen comes from a study of CD8+ T cells in alopecia areata. About the research overall: Each of the treated patients was given oral tofacitinib, 5 to 10 mg twice daily, for moderate-to-severe alopecia areata.

The sequencing template was cDNA reverse transcribed from extracted RNA. Data came from immunoSEQ multiplex PCR; TCRdb stores just in-frame clones and leaves some out. In the table there are about 270,000 clones, 50% to 75% of which are singletons. Study-wide points: Scalp and blood samples kept many expanded lesional clones throughout tofacitinib.

This sample's treatment: oral pan-JAK inhibitor, 5-10 mg twice daily. This clonotype was sampled from a human donor with alopecia areata. The sequences come from CD4+ T cells sorted from blood, collected at week 52, from a patient treated with tofacitinib.

The CDR3 DNA follows: TGTGCCAGCACGGGACCCTCTGGGGCCAACGTCCTGACTTTC. It encodes CASTGPSGANVLTF. The genes are TRBV25-1 and TRBJ2-6; the D call may be TRBD1 or TRBD2 (5 bases each). V shed 7 bases and J shed 0 bases, with 7 bases lying between them. Germline V gene data show CDR1 as MGHDK and CDR2 as SYGVNS. The CDR3 totals 14 residues.